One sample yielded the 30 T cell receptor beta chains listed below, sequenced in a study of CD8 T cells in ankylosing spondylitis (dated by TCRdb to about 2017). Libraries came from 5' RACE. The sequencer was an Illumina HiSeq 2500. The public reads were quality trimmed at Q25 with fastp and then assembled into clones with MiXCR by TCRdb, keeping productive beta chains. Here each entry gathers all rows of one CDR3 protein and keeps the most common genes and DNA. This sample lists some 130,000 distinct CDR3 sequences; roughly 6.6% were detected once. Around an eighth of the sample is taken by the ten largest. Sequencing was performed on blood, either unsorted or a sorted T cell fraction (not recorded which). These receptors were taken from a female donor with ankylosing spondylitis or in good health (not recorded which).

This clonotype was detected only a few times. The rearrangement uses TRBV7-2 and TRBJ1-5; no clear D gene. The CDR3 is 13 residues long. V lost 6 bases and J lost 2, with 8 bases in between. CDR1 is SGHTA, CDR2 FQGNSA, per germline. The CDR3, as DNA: TGTGCCAGCAGTTTTGAGCGCAATCAGCCCCAGCATTTT. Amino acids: CASSFERNQPQHF. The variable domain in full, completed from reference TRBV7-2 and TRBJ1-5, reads GAGVSQSPSNKVTEKGKDVELRCDPISGHTALYWYRQSLGQGLEFLIYFQGNSAPDKSGLPSDRFSAERTGGSVSTLTIQRTQQEDSAVYLCASSFERNQPQHFGDGTRLSIL.

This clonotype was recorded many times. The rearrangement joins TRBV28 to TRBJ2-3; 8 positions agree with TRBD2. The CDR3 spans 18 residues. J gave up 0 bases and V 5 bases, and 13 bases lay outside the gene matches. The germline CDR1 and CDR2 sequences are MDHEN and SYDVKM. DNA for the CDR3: TGTGCCAGCAGTGCCTCGAGGGCGGGGGGCCCGAGCACAGATACGCAGTATTTT. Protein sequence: CASSASRAGGPSTDTQYF.

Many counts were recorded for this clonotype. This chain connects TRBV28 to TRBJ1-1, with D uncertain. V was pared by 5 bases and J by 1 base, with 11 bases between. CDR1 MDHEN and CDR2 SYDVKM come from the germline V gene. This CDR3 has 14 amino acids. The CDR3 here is CASSTLLGNTEAFF. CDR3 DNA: TGTGCCAGCAGTACTCTCTTAGGGAACACTGAAGCTTTCTTT.

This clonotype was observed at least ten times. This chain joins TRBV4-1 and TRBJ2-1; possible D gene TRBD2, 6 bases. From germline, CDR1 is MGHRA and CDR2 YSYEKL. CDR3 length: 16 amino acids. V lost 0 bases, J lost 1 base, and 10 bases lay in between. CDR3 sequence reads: CASSQDIGGSYNEQFF. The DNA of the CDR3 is TGCGCCAGCAGCCAAGATATCGGGGGTTCCTACAATGAGCAGTTCTTC.

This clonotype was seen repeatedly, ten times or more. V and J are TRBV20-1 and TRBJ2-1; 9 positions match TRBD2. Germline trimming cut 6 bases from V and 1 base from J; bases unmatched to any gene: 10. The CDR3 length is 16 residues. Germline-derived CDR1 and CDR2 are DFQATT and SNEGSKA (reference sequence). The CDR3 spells CSAQTSGRSSYNEQFF. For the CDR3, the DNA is TGCAGTGCGCAGACTAGCGGACGTTCTTCCTACAATGAGCAGTTCTTC.

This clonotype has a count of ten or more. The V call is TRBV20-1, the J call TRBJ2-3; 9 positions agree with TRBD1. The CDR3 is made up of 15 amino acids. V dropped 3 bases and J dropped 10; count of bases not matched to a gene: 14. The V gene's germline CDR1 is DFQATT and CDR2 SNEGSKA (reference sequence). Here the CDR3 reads CSARAGTGTYSAQYF. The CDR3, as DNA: TGCAGTGCTAGGGCCGGGACAGGGACGTACAGTGCGCAGTATTTT.

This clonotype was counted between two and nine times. CDR3 DNA: TGTGCCAGCTCACCGATCTTCGGCCCTATCTACAATGAGCAGTTCTTC. Protein sequence: CASSPIFGPIYNEQFF. The chain combines TRBV18 with TRBJ2-1; D is unresolved. Germline CDR1 and CDR2: KGHSH and LQKENI. The CDR3 extends over 16 amino acids. V was shortened by 3 bases and J by 3 bases, with 15 bases between the two germline ends. The whole variable domain, remainder taken from reference TRBV18 and TRBJ2-1, is NAGVMQNPRHLVRRRGQEARLRCSPMKGHSHVYWYRQLPEEGLKFMVYLQKENIIDESGMPKERFSAEFPKEGPSILRIQQVVRGDSAAYFCASSPIFGPIYNEQFFGPGTRLTVL.

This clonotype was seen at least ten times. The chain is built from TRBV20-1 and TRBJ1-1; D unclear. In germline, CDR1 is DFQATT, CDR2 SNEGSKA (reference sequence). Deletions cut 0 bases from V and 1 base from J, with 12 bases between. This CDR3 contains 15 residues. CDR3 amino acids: CSARDAAKWNTEAFF. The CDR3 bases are TGCAGTGCTAGAGATGCGGCGAAATGGAACACTGAAGCTTTCTTT.

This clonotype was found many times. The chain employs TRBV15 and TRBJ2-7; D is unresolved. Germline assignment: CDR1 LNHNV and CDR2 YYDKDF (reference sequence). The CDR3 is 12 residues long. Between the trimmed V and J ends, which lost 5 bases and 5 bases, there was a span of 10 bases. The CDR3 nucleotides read TGTGCCACCAGCCCTGATGGTAACGAGCAGTACTTC. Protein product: CATSPDGNEQYF.

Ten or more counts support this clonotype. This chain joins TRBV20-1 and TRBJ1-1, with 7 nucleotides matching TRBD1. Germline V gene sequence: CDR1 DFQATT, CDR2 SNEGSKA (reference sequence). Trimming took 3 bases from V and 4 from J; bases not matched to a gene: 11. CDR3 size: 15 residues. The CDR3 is CSARSVEGQPTEAFF. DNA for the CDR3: TGCAGTGCTAGGTCAGTGGAGGGACAGCCCACTGAAGCTTTCTTT.

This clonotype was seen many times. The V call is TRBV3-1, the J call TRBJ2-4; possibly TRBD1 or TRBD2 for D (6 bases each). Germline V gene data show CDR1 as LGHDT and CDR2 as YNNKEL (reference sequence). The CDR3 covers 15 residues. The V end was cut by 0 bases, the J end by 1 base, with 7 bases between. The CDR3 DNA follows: TGTGCCAGCAGCCAAGAAGGGGGGGCCAAAAACATTCAGTACTTC. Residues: CASSQEGGAKNIQYF.

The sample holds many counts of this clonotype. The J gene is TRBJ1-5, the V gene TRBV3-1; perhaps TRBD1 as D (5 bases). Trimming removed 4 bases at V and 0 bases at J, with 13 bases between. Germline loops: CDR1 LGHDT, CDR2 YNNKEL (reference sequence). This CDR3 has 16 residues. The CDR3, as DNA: TGTGCCAGCAGCCCGGGGACGGTTATTAGCAATCAGCCCCAGCATTTT. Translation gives CASSPGTVISNQPQHF.

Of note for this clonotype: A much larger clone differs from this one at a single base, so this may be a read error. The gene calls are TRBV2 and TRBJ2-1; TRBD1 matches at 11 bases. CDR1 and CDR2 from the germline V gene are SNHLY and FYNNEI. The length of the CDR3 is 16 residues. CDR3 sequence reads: CAISERDRGFYNEQFF. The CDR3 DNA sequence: TGTGCCATCAGTGAAAGGGACAGGGGGTTCTACAATGAGCAGTTCTTC.

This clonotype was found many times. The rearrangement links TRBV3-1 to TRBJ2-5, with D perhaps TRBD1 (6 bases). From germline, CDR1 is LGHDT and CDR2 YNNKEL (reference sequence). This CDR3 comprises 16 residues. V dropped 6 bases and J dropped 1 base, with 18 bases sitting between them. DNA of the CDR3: TGTGCCAGCAGTCACCGTTTAGGGGGTCTCCAAGAGACCCAGTACTTC. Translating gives CASSHRLGGLQETQYF.

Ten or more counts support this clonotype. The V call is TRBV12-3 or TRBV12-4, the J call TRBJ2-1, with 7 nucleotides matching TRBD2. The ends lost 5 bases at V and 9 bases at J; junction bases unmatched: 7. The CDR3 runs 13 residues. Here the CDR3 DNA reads TGTGCCAGCAGTGGGGGGGGGTCCCGTGAGCAGTTCTTC. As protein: CASSGGGSREQFF.

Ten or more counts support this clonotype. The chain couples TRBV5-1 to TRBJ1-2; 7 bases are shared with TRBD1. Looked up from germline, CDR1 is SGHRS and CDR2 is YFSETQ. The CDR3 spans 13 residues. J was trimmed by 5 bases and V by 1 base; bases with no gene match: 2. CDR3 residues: CASSLSTGYGYTF. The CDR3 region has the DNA TGCGCCAGCAGCTTGTCGACAGGGTATGGCTACACCTTC.

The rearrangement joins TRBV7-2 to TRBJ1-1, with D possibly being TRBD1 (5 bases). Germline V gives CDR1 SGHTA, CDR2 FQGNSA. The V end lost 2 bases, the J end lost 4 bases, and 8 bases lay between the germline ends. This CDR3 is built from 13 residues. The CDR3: CASSLIQGTEAFF. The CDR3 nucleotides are TGTGCCAGCAGCTTAATCCAGGGCACTGAAGCTTTCTTT.

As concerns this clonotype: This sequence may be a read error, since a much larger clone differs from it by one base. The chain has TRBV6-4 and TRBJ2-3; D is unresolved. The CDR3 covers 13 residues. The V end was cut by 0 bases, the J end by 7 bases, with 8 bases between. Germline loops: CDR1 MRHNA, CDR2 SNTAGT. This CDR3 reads CASSDSQGNTQYF. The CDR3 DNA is TGTGCCAGCAGTGACTCTCAAGGGAATACGCAGTATTTT.

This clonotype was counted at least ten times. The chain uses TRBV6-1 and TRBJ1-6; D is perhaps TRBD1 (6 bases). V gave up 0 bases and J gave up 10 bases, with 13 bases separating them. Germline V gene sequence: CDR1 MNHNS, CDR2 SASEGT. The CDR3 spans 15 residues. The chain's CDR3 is CASSEAARGRSPLHF. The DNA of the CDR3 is TGTGCCAGCAGTGAAGCGGCCAGGGGCAGGTCACCCCTCCACTTT.

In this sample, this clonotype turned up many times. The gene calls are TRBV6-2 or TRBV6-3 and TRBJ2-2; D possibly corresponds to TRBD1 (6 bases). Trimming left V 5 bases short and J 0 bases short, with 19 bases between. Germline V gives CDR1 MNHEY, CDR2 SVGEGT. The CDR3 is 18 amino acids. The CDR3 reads CASSSTGTQGTNTGELFF. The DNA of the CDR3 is TGTGCCAGCAGTAGCACCGGGACACAGGGTACGAACACCGGGGAGCTGTTTTTT.

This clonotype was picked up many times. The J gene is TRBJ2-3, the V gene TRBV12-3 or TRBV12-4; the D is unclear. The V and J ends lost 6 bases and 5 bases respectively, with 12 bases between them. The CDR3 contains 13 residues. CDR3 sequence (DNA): TGTGCCAGCAGCGTACAGTTGGTAGATACGCAGTATTTT. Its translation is CASSVQLVDTQYF.

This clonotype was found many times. The CDR3: CASSLPTSGGIYNEQFF. The CDR3 DNA reads as TGCGCCAGCAGCTTACCTACTAGCGGGGGTATCTACAATGAGCAGTTCTTC. V is TRBV5-1 and J is TRBJ2-1, with 11 bases identical to TRBD2. The CDR3 length is 17 residues. The trim removed 2 bases at V and 3 bases at J, leaving 7 bases unmatched. Germline V CDR1 and CDR2: SGHRS, YFSETQ.

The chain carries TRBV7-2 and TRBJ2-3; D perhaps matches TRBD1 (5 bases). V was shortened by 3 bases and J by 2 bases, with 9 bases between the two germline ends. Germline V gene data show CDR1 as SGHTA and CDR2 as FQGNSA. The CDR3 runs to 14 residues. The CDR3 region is CASSFTGYTDTQYF. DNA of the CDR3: TGTGCCAGCAGCTTTACAGGATACACAGATACGCAGTATTTT.

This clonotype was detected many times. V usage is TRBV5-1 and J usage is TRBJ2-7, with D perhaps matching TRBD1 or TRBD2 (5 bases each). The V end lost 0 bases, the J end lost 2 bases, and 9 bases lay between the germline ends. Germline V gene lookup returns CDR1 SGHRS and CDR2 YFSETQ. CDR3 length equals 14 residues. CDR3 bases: TGCGCCAGCAGCTTGGCTGGGGGAACCTACGAGCAGTACTTC. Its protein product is CASSLAGGTYEQYF.

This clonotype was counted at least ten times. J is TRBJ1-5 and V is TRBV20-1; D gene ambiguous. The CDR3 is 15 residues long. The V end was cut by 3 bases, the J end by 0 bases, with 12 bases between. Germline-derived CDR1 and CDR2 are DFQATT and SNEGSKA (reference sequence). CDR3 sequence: CSARRTPDSNQPQHF. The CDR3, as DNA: TGCAGTGCTAGGAGAACACCCGATAGCAATCAGCCCCAGCATTTT.

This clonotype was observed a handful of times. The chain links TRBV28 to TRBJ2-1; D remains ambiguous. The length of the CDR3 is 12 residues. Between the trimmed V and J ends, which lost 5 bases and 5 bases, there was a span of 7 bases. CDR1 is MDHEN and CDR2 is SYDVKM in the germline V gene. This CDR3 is CASSDGHNEQFF. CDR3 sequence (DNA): TGTGCCAGCAGTGATGGACACAATGAGCAGTTCTTC.

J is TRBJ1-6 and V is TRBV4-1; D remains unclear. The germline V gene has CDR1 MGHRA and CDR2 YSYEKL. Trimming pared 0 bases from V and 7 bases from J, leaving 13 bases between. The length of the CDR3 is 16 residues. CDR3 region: CASSQEIGRANSPLHF. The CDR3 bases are TGCGCCAGCAGCCAAGAGATAGGGAGAGCCAATTCACCCCTCCACTTT.

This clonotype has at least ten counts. The CDR3 DNA reads TGTGCCAGCAGCCCCCATGTAGCGGGGACCAATGAGCAGTTCTTC. Translated: CASSPHVAGTNEQFF. The gene calls are TRBV7-9 and TRBJ2-1; 8 nucleotides line up with TRBD2. CDR1 is SEHNR and CDR2 is FQNEAQ in the germline V gene (reference sequence). V dropped 5 bases and J dropped 6; count of bases not matched to a gene: 9. The CDR3 runs 15 residues.

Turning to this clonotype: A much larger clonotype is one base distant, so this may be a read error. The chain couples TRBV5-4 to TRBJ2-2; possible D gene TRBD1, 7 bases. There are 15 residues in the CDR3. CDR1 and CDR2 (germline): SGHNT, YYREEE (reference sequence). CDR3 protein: CASSLEQGRTGALFF. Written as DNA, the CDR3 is TGTGCCAGCAGCTTGGAACAGGGGAGGACCGGGGCGCTGTTTTTT.

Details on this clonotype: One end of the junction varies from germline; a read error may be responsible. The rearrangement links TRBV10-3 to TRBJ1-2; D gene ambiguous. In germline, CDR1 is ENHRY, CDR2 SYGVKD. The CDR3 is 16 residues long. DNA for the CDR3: TGTGCCATCAGTGAGTCTTCGAGTGGGCAGCTCTATGGCCACACCTTC. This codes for CAISESSSGQLYGHTF.